This passage covers 26 T cell receptor beta chains from one sample sequenced in a study of identifying expanded T cells in peripheral blood. Only in-frame clones appear in the TCRdb table, and some are missing; sequencing was by immunoSEQ multiplex PCR. The sample has about 97,000 clones, roughly 85% seen once. Sequencing was carried out using blood. The receptors originated from a person aged 18 to 75 in good health.

This clone was observed a handful of times. The rearrangement joins TRBV4-3 to TRBJ2-6, with TRBD1 matching 7 bases. The CDR3 loop spans 15 amino acids. Germline values: CDR1 LGHNA, CDR2 YSLEER. V lost 0 bases, J lost 6 bases, and 2 bases stayed unmatched. This CDR3 is CASSQDQGEANVLTF. Written as DNA, the CDR3 is TGCGCCAGCAGCCAAGATCAGGGGGAGGCCAACGTCCTGACTTTC.

The chain uses TRBV18 and TRBJ1-1, with D uncertain. This CDR3 is built from 12 residues. Trimming cost V 6 bases and J 3 bases, with 8 bases left between them. Germline lookup yields CDR1 KGHSH and CDR2 LQKENI. The CDR3 DNA is TGTGCCAGCTCCCGTAGTGACACTGAAGCTTTCTTT. Encoded protein: CASSRSDTEAFF.

The rearrangement links TRBV9 to TRBJ2-7, with TRBD2 matching over 10 bases. Germline assignment: CDR1 SGDLS and CDR2 YYNGEE. J lost 1 base, V lost 4 bases, and 5 bases had no gene match. The CDR3 runs to 15 residues. CDR3 DNA: TGTGCCAGCAGCCCAACTAGCGGGGCTTCCTACGAGCAGTACTTC. This gives the protein CASSPTSGASYEQYF.

The V and J genes are TRBV10-3 and TRBJ2-5, with 11 positions matching TRBD1. J gave up 5 bases and V 10 bases, and 9 bases lay outside the gene matches. There are 14 residues in the CDR3. Per the germline V gene, CDR1 is ENHRY and CDR2 is SYGVKD. The CDR3 sequence: CATSSGTGGETQYF. The CDR3 DNA follows: TGTGCCACAAGTTCCGGGACAGGGGGTGAGACCCAGTACTTC.

The chain links TRBV18 to TRBJ2-1; D unresolved. Germline CDR1 and CDR2: KGHSH and LQKENI. The V gene lost 0 bases and the J gene lost 8 bases, with 17 bases spanning the gap. The CDR3 spans 16 residues. The CDR3 region is CASSPPGTVRSDEQFF. The CDR3 region has the DNA TGTGCCAGCTCACCACCCGGCACTGTCAGGTCGGATGAGCAGTTCTTC.

The chain carries TRBV7-8 and TRBJ1-3, with D unresolved. The CDR3 sequence is 15 residues long. The germline V gene encodes CDR1 SGHVS and CDR2 FQNEAQ. Trimming took 5 bases from V and 0 from J, leaving 11 bases between them. Here the CDR3 reads CASSRGRSSGNTIYF. The CDR3 DNA is TGTGCCAGCAGCCGTGGGAGGTCCTCTGGAAACACCATATATTTT.

The chain couples TRBV21-1 to TRBJ2-7; the D call of TRBD1 is as the table states it, not checked on the DNA. TRBV21-1 is recorded as a pseudogene. The CDR3 spans 17 residues. CDR3 residues: CASSKRTFGTGGWEQYF. CDR3 nucleotide sequence: TGTGCCAGCAGCAAGAGGACATTCGGGACAGGGGGCTGGGAGCAGTACTTC.

This chain's CDR3 is CSVDSGGDEQFF. The CDR3 DNA reads as TGCAGCGTTGACAGCGGGGGAGATGAGCAGTTCTTC. The chain recombines TRBV29-1 with TRBJ2-1, with TRBD2 identical over 8 bases. CDR1 and CDR2 (germline): SQVTM, ANQGSEA. V gave up 3 bases and J gave up 8 bases; unmatched junction bases: 3. CDR3 length: 12 amino acids.

This chain connects TRBV19 to TRBJ2-7; 12 bases agree with TRBD2. Germline assignment: CDR1 LNHDA and CDR2 SQIVND (reference sequence). The CDR3 length is 16 residues. V gave up 1 base and J gave up 2 bases; unmatched junction bases: 3. The DNA for the CDR3 is TGTGCCAGTAGTATAGGACTAGCGGGGGTACCCTACGAGCAGTACTTC. Translation: CASSIGLAGVPYEQYF. The full variable domain, its missing parts supplied by reference TRBV19 and TRBJ2-7, is DGGITQSPKYLFRKEGQNVTLSCEQNLNHDAMYWYRQDPGQGLRLIYYSQIVNDFQKGDIAEGYSVSREKKESFPLTVTSAQKNPTAFYLCASSIGLAGVPYEQYFGPGTRLTVT.

The J gene is TRBJ2-1, the V gene TRBV18, with D possibly matching TRBD2 (7 bases). V was shortened by 4 bases and J by 4 bases, with 14 bases between the two germline ends. The germline V gene encodes CDR1 KGHSH and CDR2 LQKENI. This CDR3 has 15 amino acids. CDR3 sequence reads: CASSRERGHYNEQFF. The CDR3 DNA is TGTGCCAGCTCACGCGAGCGGGGACATTACAATGAGCAGTTCTTC.

The V and J genes are TRBV6-6 and TRBJ1-5, with D possibly being TRBD1 (5 bases). Trimming removed 8 bases at V and 6 bases at J, with 17 bases between. The CDR3 runs to 14 residues. CDR1 is MNHNY, CDR2 SVGAGI, per germline (reference sequence). The CDR3 here is CASSPVGGSQPQHF. The CDR3 DNA reads TGTGCCAGCTCCCCAGTGGGGGGAAGTCAGCCCCAGCATTTT.

The sample holds a few counts of this clone. This chain's CDR3 is CASSLGGLAGDTGELFF. CDR3 bases: TGTGCCAGCAGCTTAGGGGGACTAGCGGGCGACACCGGGGAGCTGTTTTTT. The V gene is TRBV7-9, the J gene TRBJ2-2; 12 nucleotides match TRBD2. Per germline, CDR1 SEHNR and CDR2 FQNEAQ (reference sequence). V shed 1 base and J 3 bases; nucleotides not matched to a gene: 3. The CDR3 spans 17 residues.

This chain links TRBV6-5 with TRBJ2-7, with 9 bases fitting TRBD2. This CDR3 spans 15 amino acids. Losses at the gene ends were 6 bases for V and 0 bases for J; bases not matched to a gene: 6. The germline gives CDR1 MNHEY, CDR2 SVGAGI. The chain's CDR3 is CASSHAGGSSYEQYF. Here the CDR3 DNA reads TGTGCCAGCAGCCACGCGGGGGGGAGCTCCTACGAGCAGTACTTC.

The chain uses TRBV6-5 and TRBJ1-6; the D is unclear. The CDR3 is made up of 13 amino acids. Germline CDR1 and CDR2: MNHEY and SVGAGI. V lost 6 bases and J lost 9, with 12 bases in between. CDR3 in amino acids: CASSAQVTSPLHF. The CDR3 region has the DNA TGTGCCAGCAGCGCCCAAGTGACTTCACCCCTCCACTTT.

CDR3 in DNA: TGTGCCAGCGCCCCGACCGGGGGGATTTACAATGAGCAGTTCTTC. Its translation is CASAPTGGIYNEQFF. V usage is TRBV7-2 and J usage is TRBJ2-1, with 7 bases identical to TRBD2. The CDR3 loop spans 15 amino acids. Germline V gene data show CDR1 as SGHTA and CDR2 as FQGNSA. Unmatched junction bases numbered 11, after V lost 8 bases and J lost 4 bases.

The chain has TRBV28 and TRBJ1-5; D call uncertain. Trimming removed 5 bases at V and 2 bases at J, with 4 bases between. The CDR3 covers 12 residues. From germline, CDR1 is MDHEN and CDR2 SYDVKM. CDR3 in DNA: TGTGCCAGCAGTCCCGGCAATCAGCCCCAGCATTTT. Amino acids: CASSPGNQPQHF.

The genes are TRBV6-1 and TRBJ1-2; TRBD1 might be the D (5 bases). Trimming left V 0 bases short and J 5 bases short, with 13 bases between. Germline V gene lookup returns CDR1 MNHNS and CDR2 SASEGT. The CDR3 spans 15 residues. The CDR3 DNA follows: TGTGCCAGCAGTGAAGCGGAAGGGGAGGGTTATGGCTACACCTTC. It encodes CASSEAEGEGYGYTF.

The CDR3 here is CASSRQGTGLTNTEAFF. Written as DNA, the CDR3 is TGCGCCAGCAGCCGGCAGGGGACAGGGCTGACGAACACTGAAGCTTTCTTT. The chain links TRBV5-1 to TRBJ1-1; 9 bases line up with TRBD1. J gave up 1 base and V 4 bases, and 11 bases lay outside the gene matches. The germline V gene encodes CDR1 SGHRS and CDR2 YFSETQ. CDR3 size: 17 residues.

The genes are TRBV14 and TRBJ2-7; the D gene is possibly TRBD1 (6 bases). The CDR3 has 14 amino acids. Deletions cut 3 bases from V and 2 bases from J, with 11 bases between. The V gene's germline CDR1 is SGHDN and CDR2 FVKESK. The CDR3 sequence: CASSHRQGTYEQYF. The CDR3 nucleotides read TGTGCCAGCAGCCATCGCCAGGGGACCTACGAGCAGTACTTC.

The chain has TRBV7-6 and TRBJ2-3; the match to TRBD2 covers 9 bases. CDR1 is SGHVS and CDR2 is FNYEAQ in the germline V gene. The junction had 7 bases not matched to a gene; V was cut back by 4 bases and J by 5 bases. This CDR3 is built from 15 residues. The CDR3 DNA is TGTGCCAGCAGCTGGGCGGGGGGGCTTGGAGATACGCAGTATTTT. Protein: CASSWAGGLGDTQYF.

This clone was recorded only once. The chain couples TRBV5-1 to TRBJ1-1; D is possibly TRBD1 (6 bases). The V gene's germline CDR1 is SGHRS and CDR2 YFSETQ. The CDR3 has 13 residues. V was pared by 7 bases and J by 1 base, with 11 bases between. The CDR3 sequence is CASQQGKNTEAFF. The CDR3 DNA sequence: TGCGCCAGCCAGCAGGGGAAGAACACTGAAGCTTTCTTT.

The DNA of the CDR3 is TGTGCCAGCAGCTTTGAGGGGCTGAATCAGCCCCAGCATTTT. It is translated as CASSFEGLNQPQHF. The chain employs TRBV11-2 and TRBJ1-5, with D perhaps TRBD1 (5 bases). The CDR3 covers 14 residues. CDR1 and CDR2 from the germline V gene are SGHAT and FQNNGV. V was cut by 3 bases and J by 4 bases, with 10 bases left in between.

The V gene is TRBV7-7, the J gene TRBJ2-1; perhaps TRBD2 as D (5 bases). The CDR3 contains 13 residues. CDR1 is SSHAT, CDR2 FNYEAQ, per germline (reference sequence). V lost 1 base and J lost 6, with 7 bases in between. In DNA, the CDR3 is TGTGCCAGCAGCTTAGGGACTTCCAATGAGCAGTTCTTC. It yields the protein CASSLGTSNEQFF. Complete variable domain (other parts from reference TRBV7-7 and TRBJ2-1): GAGVSQSPRYKVTKRGQDVTLRCDPISSHATLYWYQQALGQGPEFLTYFNYEAQPDKSGLPSDRFSAERPEGSISTLTIQRTEQRDSAMYRCASSLGTSNEQFFGPGTRLTVL.

V usage is TRBV29-1 and J usage is TRBJ1-2; no firm D call. CDR1 and CDR2 from the germline V gene are SQVTM and ANQGSEA. The CDR3 spans 11 residues. The germline V and J ends were trimmed by 2 bases and 6 bases, with 7 bases remaining between them. In DNA, the CDR3 is TGCAGCGTTGAAACCCGCCATGGCTACACCTTC. It specifies CSVETRHGYTF. Looking up the rest from reference TRBV29-1 and TRBJ1-2 gives the full variable domain: SAVISQKPSRDICQRGTSLTIQCQVDSQVTMMFWYRQQPGQSLTLIATANQGSEATYESGFVIDKFPISRPNLTFSTLTVSNMSPEDSSIYLCSVETRHGYTFGSGTRLTVV.

The chain carries TRBV18 and TRBJ2-2, with 9 bases fitting TRBD1. This CDR3 spans 15 amino acids. Germline loops: CDR1 KGHSH, CDR2 LQKENI. V shed 4 bases and J 4 bases; nucleotides not matched to a gene: 4. The CDR3 protein is CASSLNRGPTGELFF. The CDR3 nucleotides read TGTGCCAGCTCACTCAACAGGGGGCCCACCGGGGAGCTGTTTTTT.

The V gene is TRBV28, the J gene TRBJ1-1; no clear D gene. V dropped 7 bases and J dropped 4 bases, with 10 bases sitting between them. CDR3 length: 12 residues. CDR1 is MDHEN, CDR2 SYDVKM, per germline. In DNA, the CDR3 is TGTGCCAGCACCAGGTGGGGCACTGAAGCTTTCTTT. It codes for CASTRWGTEAFF.